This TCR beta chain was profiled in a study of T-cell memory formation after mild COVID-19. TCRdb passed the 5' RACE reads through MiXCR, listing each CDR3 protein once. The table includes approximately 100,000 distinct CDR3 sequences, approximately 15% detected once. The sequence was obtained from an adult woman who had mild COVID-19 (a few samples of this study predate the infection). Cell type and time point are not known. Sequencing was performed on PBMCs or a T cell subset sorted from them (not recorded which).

CDR3 amino acids: CASSPELYNEKLFF. The CDR3 DNA sequence: TGTGCCAGCTCACCGGAACTGTATAATGAAAAACTGTTTTTT. This chain joins TRBV18 and TRBJ1-4; D unclear. Trimming cost V 3 bases and J 4 bases, with 9 bases left between them. The CDR3 covers 14 residues. Germline V gives CDR1 KGHSH, CDR2 LQKENI.